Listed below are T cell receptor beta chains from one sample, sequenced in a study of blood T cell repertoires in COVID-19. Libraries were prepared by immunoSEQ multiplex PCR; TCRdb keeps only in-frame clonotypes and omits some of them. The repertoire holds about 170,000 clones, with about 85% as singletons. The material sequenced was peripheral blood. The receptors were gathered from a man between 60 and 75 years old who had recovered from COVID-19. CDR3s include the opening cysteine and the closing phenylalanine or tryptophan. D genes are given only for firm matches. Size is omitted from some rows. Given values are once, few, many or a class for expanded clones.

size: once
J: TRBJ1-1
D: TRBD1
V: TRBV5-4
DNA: TGTGCCAGCGGGATGACAGGGGGGAACACTGAAGCTTTCTTT
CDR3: CASGMTGGNTEAFF

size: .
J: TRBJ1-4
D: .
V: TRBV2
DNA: TGTGCCAGCAGTGGGGCCCTAGAGGGTGAAAAACTGTTTTTT
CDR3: CASSGALEGEKLFF

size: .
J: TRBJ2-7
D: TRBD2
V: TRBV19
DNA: TGTGCCAGTAGTATAGATCTGAGCGGGGGGGATTTTTCCTACGAGCAGTACTTC
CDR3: CASSIDLSGGDFSYEQYF

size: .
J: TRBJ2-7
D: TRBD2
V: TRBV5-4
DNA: TGTGCCAGCAGCTTGGAGCTAGCGGCTCAAAGTGGGCAGTACTTC
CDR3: CASSLELAAQSGQYF

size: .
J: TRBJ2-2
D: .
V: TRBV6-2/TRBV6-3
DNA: TGTGCCAGCAGTAAACCGGACAGAAACACCGGGGAGCTGTTTTTT
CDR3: CASSKPDRNTGELFF

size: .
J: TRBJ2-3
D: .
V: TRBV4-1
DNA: TGCGCCAGCAGCCCAGCCGGGGGATATACGCAGTATTTT
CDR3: CASSPAGGYTQYF

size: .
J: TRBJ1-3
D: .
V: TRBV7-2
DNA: TGTGCCAGCAGCTTAGTCCGCCATAGTGGAAACACCATATATTTT
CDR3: CASSLVRHSGNTIYF

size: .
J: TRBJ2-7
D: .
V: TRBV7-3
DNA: TGTGCCAGCAGCTCAACGCAGGGAAACGAGCAGTACTTC
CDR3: CASSSTQGNEQYF

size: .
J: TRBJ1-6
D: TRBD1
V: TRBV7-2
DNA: TGTGCCAGCAACGAGGGGGCTGCGGGGAATAATTCACCCCTCCACTTT
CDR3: CASNEGAAGNNSPLHF

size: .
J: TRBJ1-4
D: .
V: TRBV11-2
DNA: TGTGCCAGCAGCTTTGACGGCAGGGTATGGGAAAAACTGTTTTTT
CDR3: CASSFDGRVWEKLFF

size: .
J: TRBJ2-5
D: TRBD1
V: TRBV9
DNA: TGTGCCAGCAGCGTCGGTTCCGGGACAGACGCGGCAGAGACCCAGTACTTC
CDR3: CASSVGSGTDAAETQYF

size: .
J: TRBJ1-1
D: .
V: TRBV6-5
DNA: TGTGCCAGCAGTTACTTACAGGTCATTAACACTGAAGCTTTCTTT
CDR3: CASSYLQVINTEAFF

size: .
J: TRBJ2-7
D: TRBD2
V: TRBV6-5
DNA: TGTGCCAGCAGAGACCCCGGGGGGACCCACGAGCAGTACTTC
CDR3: CASRDPGGTHEQYF

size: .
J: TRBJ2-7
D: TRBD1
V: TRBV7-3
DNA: TGTGCCAGCAGCCCGGGACAGGGGGGCTACGAGCAGTACTTC
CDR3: CASSPGQGGYEQYF

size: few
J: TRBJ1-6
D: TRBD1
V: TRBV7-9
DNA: TGTGCCAGCAGTCCGGGGACAGGGGATAATTCACCCCTCCACTTT
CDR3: CASSPGTGDNSPLHF

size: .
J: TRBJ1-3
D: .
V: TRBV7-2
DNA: TGTGCCAGCAGCTTCCTGGGGGGTCCCTCTGGAAACACCATATATTTT
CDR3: CASSFLGGPSGNTIYF

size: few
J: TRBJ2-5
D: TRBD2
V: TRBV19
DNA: TGTGCCAGTAGTAGACTAGCGGGGGGCGGGGAGACCCAGTACTTC
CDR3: CASSRLAGGGETQYF

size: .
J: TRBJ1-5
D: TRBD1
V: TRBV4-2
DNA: TGTGCCAGCAGCCACGGGACAGGGGTTCAGCCCCAGCATTTT
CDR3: CASSHGTGVQPQHF

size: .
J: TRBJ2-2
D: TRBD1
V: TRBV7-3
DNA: TGTGCCAGCAGCTTATACCCGGACAGGGTGCAAAACGCCGGGGAGCTGTTTTTT
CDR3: CASSLYPDRVQNAGELFF

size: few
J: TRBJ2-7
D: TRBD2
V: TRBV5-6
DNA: TGTGCCAGCAACCCTCCTTGGACTAGCGGAAGACCGCTGGAGCAGTACTTC
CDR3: CASNPPWTSGRPLEQYF

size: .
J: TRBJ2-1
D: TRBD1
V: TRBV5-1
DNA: TGCGCCAGCAGCACGGGACAGGGGGCAGTACAACAGTTCTTC
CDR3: CASSTGQGAVQQFF

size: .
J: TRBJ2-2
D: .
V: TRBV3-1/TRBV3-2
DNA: TGTGCCAGCAGCCAAGAGAGCGTCTTATCCGGGGAGCTGTTTTTT
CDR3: CASSQESVLSGELFF

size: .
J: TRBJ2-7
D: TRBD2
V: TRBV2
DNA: TGTGCCAGCACATGGGGGGGGATCTCCTACGAGCAGTACTTC
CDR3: CASTWGGISYEQYF

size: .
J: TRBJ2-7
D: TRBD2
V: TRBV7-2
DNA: TGTGCCAGCAGCCAGGGGACTAGCGGGGTAGGAGGCTACGAGCAGTACTTC
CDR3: CASSQGTSGVGGYEQYF

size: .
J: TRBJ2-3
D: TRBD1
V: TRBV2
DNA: TGTGCCAGCAGTGACGGGACAGGGTCTGGAGATACGCAGTATTTT
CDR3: CASSDGTGSGDTQYF

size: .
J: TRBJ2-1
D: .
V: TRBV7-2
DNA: TGTGCCAGCAGGCCATCGGGGTCATCCTACAATGAGCAGTTCTTC
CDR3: CASRPSGSSYNEQFF

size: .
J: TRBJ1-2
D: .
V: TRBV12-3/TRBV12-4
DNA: TGTGCCAGCAGCGTGACAGTATCCTATGGCTACACCTTC
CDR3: CASSVTVSYGYTF

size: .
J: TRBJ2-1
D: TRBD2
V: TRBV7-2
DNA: TGTGCCAGCAGCCCGGGACTAGGATACAATGAGCAGTTCTTC
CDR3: CASSPGLGYNEQFF

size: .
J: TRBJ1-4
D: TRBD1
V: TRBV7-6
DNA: TGTGCCAGCAGCCCGACAGGGAGTCCACCTAATAATGAAAAACTGTTTTTT
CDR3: CASSPTGSPPNNEKLFF

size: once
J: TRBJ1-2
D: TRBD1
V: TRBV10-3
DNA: TGTGCCATCAGTGGGACAGGGAGGGATGGCTACACCTTC
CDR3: CAISGTGRDGYTF

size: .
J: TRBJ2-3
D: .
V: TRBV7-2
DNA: TGTGCCAGCAGATTTGTGAGGGCGGCGGATACGCAGTATTTT
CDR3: CASRFVRAADTQYF

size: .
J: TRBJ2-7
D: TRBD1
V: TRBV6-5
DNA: TGTGCCAGCAGTAGGGACAGCCAGAACGAGCAGTACTTC
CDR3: CASSRDSQNEQYF

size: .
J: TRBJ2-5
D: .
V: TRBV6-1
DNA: TGTGCCAGCAGTGAATGGAGGGCCGGGGAGACCCAGTACTTC
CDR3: CASSEWRAGETQYF

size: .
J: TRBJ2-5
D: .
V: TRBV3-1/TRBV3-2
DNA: TGTGCCAGCAGCCAAGTTCGAGAGACCCAGTACTTC
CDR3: CASSQVRETQYF

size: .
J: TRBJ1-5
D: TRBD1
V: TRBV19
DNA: TGTGCCAGTAGTTATCCGAGGGGGCAACAGCCCCAGCATTTT
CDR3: CASSYPRGQQPQHF

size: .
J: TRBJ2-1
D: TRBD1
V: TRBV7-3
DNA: TGTGCCAGCAGTCCGGACAGGGTCGGGAATGAGCAGTTCTTC
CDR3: CASSPDRVGNEQFF

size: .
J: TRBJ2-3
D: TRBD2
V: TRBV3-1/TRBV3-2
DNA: TGTGCCAGCAGCCAATTTAGCGGGGATAATACGCAGTATTTT
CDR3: CASSQFSGDNTQYF

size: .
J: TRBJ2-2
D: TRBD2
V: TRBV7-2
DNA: TGTGCCAGCAGCGTCATAGCGGGGGGATCCGGGGAGCTGTTTTTT
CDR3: CASSVIAGGSGELFF

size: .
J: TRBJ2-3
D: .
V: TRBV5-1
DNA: TGCGCCAGCAGCTTGGGGCAGACTAGCACAGATACGCAGTATTTT
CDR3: CASSLGQTSTDTQYF

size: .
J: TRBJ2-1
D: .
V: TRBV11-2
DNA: TGTGCCAGCAGACCTACCGGGAGCTCCTACAATGAGCAGTTCTTC
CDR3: CASRPTGSSYNEQFF

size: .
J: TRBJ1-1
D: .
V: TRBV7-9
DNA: TGTGCCAGCAGCTCCACAACTGGGGCGGACACTGAAGCTTTCTTT
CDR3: CASSSTTGADTEAFF

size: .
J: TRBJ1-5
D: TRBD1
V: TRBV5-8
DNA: TGTGCCAGCAGCCCAGGGGACAGATCCGATAGCAATCAGCCCCAGCATTTT
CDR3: CASSPGDRSDSNQPQHF

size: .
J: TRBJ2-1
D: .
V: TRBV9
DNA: TGTGCCAGCAGCCCCCCACTTCAGGGCCATGAGCAGTTCTTC
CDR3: CASSPPLQGHEQFF

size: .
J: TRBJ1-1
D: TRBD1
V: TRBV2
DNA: TGTGCCAGCAAAGGGACAGGGTTCACTGAAGCTTTCTTT
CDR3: CASKGTGFTEAFF

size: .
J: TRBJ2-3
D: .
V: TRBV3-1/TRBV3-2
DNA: TGTGCCAGCAGCCAAGATCGAGATACGCAGTATTTT
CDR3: CASSQDRDTQYF

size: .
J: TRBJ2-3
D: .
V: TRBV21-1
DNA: TGTGCCAGCAGCAAAGTCTGGCGGGGGCTTCTTGATACGCAGTATTTT
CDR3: CASSKVWRGLLDTQYF

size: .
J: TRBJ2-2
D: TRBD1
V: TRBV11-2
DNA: TGTGCCAGCAGCCCGCAAACGAGAAGGGGGCCCGGGGAGCTGTTTTTT
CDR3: CASSPQTRRGPGELFF

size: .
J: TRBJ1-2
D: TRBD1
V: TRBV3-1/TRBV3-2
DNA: TGTGCCAGCAGCCAATCAGCAGGGGGCGCTGGCTATGGCTACACCTTC
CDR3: CASSQSAGGAGYGYTF

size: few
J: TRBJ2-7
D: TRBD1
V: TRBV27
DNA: TGTGCCAGCAGTCGGACAGGGGGCGTAAGGGACGAGCAGTACTTC
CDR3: CASSRTGGVRDEQYF

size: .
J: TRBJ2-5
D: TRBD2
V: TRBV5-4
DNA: TGTGCCAGCGGGTATAGCGGGGGGGCTTGGGAGACCCAGTACTTC
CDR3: CASGYSGGAWETQYF

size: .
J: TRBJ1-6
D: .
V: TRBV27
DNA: TGTGCCAGCGGCCTTAATTCACCCCTCCACTTT
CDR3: CASGLNSPLHF

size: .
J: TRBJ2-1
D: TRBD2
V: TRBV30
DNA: TGTGCCTGGAAAACGGGCGGGGGGCCGACGAAAGACAATGAGCAGTTCTTC
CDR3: CAWKTGGGPTKDNEQFF

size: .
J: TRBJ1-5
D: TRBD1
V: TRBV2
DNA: TGTGCCAGCAGTGAGGGACAGGTTAGCAATCAGCCCCAGCATTTT
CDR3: CASSEGQVSNQPQHF

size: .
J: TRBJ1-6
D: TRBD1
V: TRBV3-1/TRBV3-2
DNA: TGTGCCAGCAGCCAGTCTGGGACAGTTTCACCCCTCCACTTT
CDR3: CASSQSGTVSPLHF

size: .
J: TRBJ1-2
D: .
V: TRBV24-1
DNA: TGTGCCACCAGTGACACTCTTTGGGGCTACACCTTC
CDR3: CATSDTLWGYTF

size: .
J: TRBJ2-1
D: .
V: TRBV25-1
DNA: TGTGCCAGCAGTGAATTAAGTCAGAAACACTACAATGAGCAGTTCTTC
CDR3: CASSELSQKHYNEQFF

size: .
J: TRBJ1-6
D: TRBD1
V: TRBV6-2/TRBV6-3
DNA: TGTGCCAGCAGTTACTCCCCGATTTACCGACAGGGATCTCTACCCCTCCACTTT
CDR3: CASSYSPIYRQGSLPLHF

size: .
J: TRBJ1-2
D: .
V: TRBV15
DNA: TGTGCCACCAGCAGAGATCGAGATAACTATGGCTACACCTTC
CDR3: CATSRDRDNYGYTF

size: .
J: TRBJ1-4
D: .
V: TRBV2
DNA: TGTGCCAGCAGTGCGGACAGAACACGATTT
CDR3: CASSADRTRF

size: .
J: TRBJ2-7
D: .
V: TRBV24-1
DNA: TGTGCCACCAGTGATCCCCAGGGGGGTTCCTACGAGCAGTACTTC
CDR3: CATSDPQGGSYEQYF